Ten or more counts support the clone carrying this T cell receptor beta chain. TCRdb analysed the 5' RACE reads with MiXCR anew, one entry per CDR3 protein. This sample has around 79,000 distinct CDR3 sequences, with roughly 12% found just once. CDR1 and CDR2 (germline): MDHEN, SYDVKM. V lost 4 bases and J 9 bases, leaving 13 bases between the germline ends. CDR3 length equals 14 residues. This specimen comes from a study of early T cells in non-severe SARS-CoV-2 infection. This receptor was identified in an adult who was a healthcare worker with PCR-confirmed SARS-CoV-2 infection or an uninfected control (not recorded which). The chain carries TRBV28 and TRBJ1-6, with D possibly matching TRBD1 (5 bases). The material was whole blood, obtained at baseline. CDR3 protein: CASSSGGGGSPLHF. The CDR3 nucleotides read TGTGCCAGCAGTTCCGGTGGCGGGGGTTCACCCCTCCACTTT. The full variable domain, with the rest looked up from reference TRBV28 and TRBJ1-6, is DVKVTQSSRYLVKRTGEKVFLECVQDMDHENMFWYRQDPGLGLRLIYFSYDVKMKEKGDIPEGYSVSREKKERFSLILESASTNQTSMYLCASSSGGGGSPLHFGNGTRLTVT.